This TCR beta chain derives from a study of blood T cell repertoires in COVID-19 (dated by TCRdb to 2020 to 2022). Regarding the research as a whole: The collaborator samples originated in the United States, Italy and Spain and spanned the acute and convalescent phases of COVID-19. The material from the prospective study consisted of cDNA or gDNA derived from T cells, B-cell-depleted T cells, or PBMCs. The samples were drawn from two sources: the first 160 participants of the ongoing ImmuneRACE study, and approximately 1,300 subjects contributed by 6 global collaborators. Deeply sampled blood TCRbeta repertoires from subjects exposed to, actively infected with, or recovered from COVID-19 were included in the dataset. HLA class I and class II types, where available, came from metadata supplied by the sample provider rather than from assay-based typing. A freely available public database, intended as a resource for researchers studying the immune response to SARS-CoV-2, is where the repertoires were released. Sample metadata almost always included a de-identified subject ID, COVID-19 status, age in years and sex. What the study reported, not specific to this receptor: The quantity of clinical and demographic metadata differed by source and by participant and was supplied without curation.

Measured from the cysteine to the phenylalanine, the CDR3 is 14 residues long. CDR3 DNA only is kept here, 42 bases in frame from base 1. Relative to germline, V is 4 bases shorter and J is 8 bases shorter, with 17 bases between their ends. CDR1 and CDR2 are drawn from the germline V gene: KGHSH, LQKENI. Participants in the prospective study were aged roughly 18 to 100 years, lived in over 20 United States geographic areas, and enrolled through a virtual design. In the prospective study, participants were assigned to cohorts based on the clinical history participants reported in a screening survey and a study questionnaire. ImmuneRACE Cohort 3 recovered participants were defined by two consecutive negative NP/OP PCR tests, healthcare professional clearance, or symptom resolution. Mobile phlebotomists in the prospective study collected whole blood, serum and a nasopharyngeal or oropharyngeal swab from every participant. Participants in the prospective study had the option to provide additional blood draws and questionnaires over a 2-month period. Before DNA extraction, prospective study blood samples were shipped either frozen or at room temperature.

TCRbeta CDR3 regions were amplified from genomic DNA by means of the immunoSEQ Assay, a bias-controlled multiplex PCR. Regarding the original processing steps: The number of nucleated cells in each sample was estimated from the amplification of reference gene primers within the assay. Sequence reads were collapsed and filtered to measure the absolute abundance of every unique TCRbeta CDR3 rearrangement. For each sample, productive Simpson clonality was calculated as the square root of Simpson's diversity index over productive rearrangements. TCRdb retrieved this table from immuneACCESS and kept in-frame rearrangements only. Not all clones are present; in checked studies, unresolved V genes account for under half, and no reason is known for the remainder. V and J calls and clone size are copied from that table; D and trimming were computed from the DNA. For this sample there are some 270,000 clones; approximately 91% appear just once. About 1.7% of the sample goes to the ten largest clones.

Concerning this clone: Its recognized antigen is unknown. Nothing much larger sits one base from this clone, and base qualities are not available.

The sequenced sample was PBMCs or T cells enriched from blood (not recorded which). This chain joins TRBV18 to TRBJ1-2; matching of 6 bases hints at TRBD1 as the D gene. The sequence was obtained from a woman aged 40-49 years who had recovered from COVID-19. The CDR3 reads CASSHTKDSPGYTF. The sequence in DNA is TGTGCCAGCTCACATACTAAGGACAGCCCAGGCTACACCTTC.